These T cell receptor beta chains were read from a single sample in a study of response to subunit inactivated influenza vaccine. Using its own MiXCR run on the RT-PCR reads, TCRdb lists one record per CDR3 protein. The table shows roughly 570,000 distinct CDR3 sequences, with about 14% occurring only once. The sample in question was PBMCs from blood, obtained approximately 13 days after vaccination. The receptors here all came from a man in his fifties or sixties who received an inactivated influenza vaccine. CDR3s leave out the opening cysteine and the closing phenylalanine or tryptophan. Each record gives: CDR3 length, J gene, V gene, CDR3 protein.

13 TRBJ2-1 TRBV5-1 ASRPGESSYNEQF
13 TRBJ2-7 TRBV29-1 SVDGRAGGSYEQY
11 TRBJ1-1 TRBV9 ASSVVEDTEAF
12 TRBJ1-1 TRBV7-9 ASSRNTGNTEAF
13 TRBJ2-2 TRBV7-2 ASSFGLSVTGELF
13 TRBJ2-2 TRBV5-1 ASSLSGRETGELF
9 TRBJ1-1 TRBV5-1 ASSSGVEAF
11 TRBJ1-6 TRBV29-1 SVRQGPNSPLH
10 TRBJ1-2 TRBV12-3/TRBV12-4 ASVGGLYGYT
13 TRBJ2-5 TRBV11-2 ASSLVRADQETQY
13 TRBJ2-7 TRBV9 ASSVDYGQAYEQY
12 TRBJ2-2 TRBV9 ASSGGTASGELF
15 TRBJ2-7 TRBV6-2/TRBV6-3 ASSYSTMDGSSYEQY
14 TRBJ1-1 TRBV2 ASSWGQSLTNTEAF
10 TRBJ2-2 TRBV29-1 SVGRLTGELF
12 TRBJ2-1 TRBV7-2 ASSFGTGIYEQF
17 TRBJ2-1 TRBV28 ASSFTGVWTGTPADEQF
12 TRBJ2-7 TRBV7-2 ASSFGAGGREQY
13 TRBJ1-4 TRBV13 ASSLRPGGNEKLF
12 TRBJ2-7 TRBV28 ASSFPRQSYEQY
9 TRBJ1-2 TRBV30 AWTGSGGYT
18 TRBJ2-2 TRBV9 ASSVRPGLAGDRDTGELF
19 TRBJ2-1 TRBV11-3 ASSSSAGGVGSLRSYNEQF
12 TRBJ1-5 TRBV10-3 AISEEHSNQPQH
14 TRBJ2-2 TRBV7-6 ASSLAGGPSTGELF
11 TRBJ2-1 TRBV20-1 SAREGAYNEQF
14 TRBJ2-3 TRBV6-5 ASSSPRRGGTDTQY
11 TRBJ2-7 TRBV10-2 ASISGTTSEQY
14 TRBJ2-1 TRBV7-2 ASSLDGLARSFLQF
14 TRBJ2-2 TRBV12-3/TRBV12-4 ASRNRDPPRGGELF
12 TRBJ1-5 TRBV7-9 ASSLDLGKQPQH
12 TRBJ2-7 TRBV10-3 AISEGGHSYEQY
14 TRBJ2-7 TRBV6-1 ASRQYTGGISYEQY
11 TRBJ1-5 TRBV6-4 ASSENADQPQH
14 TRBJ2-3 TRBV20-1 SATTGVGAWKDTQY
13 TRBJ2-7 TRBV7-8 ASSLKGGNFYEQY